Following are 3 T cell receptor beta chains from one sample sequenced in a study of Ad26.COV2.S vaccination and SARS-CoV-2 variants. Method: immunoSEQ multiplex PCR; TCRdb's copy keeps in-frame clones and lacks some. The sample lists 440,000 or so clones, roughly 87% seen once, with around 4.5% in the top ten. Treatment denoted: roughly 19 received Ad26.COV2.S at low or high dose, single or two shots; about 5 received placebo; per-sample allocation not given. All samples were drawn on day 63, counting from the first vaccine or placebo injection. The sequencing here drew on peripheral blood, taken in a trial of Ad26.COV2.S vaccine versus placebo. Receptors were obtained from a person aged 18-65 years who received the Ad26.COV2.S COVID-19 vaccine or a placebo.

This clone has just a few counts. The chain joins TRBV12-3 or TRBV12-4 to TRBJ1-5; possible D gene TRBD1, 5 bases. This CDR3 is 13 amino acids long. Trimming shortened V by 4 bases and J by 7 bases, and 11 bases separated the two germline ends. As DNA, the CDR3 is TGTGCCAGCAGTTCCGCAGGGATGCAGCCCCAGCATTTT. Amino acid sequence: CASSSAGMQPQHF.

This clone was seen a single time. J is TRBJ1-5 and V is TRBV9; D gene unclear. This CDR3 contains 13 residues. Germline V gene sequence: CDR1 SGDLS, CDR2 YYNGEE. V was shortened by 3 bases and J by 2 bases, with 6 bases between the two germline ends. The CDR3 region is CASSEGGNQPQHF. The CDR3 DNA is TGTGCCAGCAGCGAGGGAGGCAATCAGCCCCAGCATTTT.

The V gene is TRBV3-1 (or the pseudogene TRBV3-2), the J gene TRBJ1-6, with D uncertain. Between the trimmed V and J ends, which lost 0 bases and 11 bases, there was a span of 14 bases. The V gene's germline CDR1 is LGHDT and CDR2 YNNKEL (reference sequence). This CDR3 is 15 amino acids long. This chain's CDR3 is CASSQEARVLTPLHF. CDR3 nucleotides: TGTGCCAGCAGCCAAGAGGCCCGGGTTCTGACACCCCTCCACTTT.